This TCR beta chain was identified in a study of identical twins. Each cDNA held unique molecular identifiers, and template switching gave it a universal primer site. In TCRdb, the 5' RACE reads were re-called with MiXCR into one record per CDR3 protein. In the table there are about 890,000 distinct CDR3 sequences, 9% to 15% of which are singletons. This clonotype was seen more than once but under ten times. Per germline, CDR1 ENHRY and CDR2 SYGVKD. V was clipped by 7 bases and J by 5 bases; unmatched bases: 6. CDR3 length: 13 amino acids. These data are also associated with another study on yellow fever vaccine responses in identical twins.

Sequenced input: PBMCs. This receptor was obtained from a woman younger than 30 in good health. The chain carries TRBV10-3 and TRBJ2-5; TRBD1 matches at 8 bases. The CDR3 DNA reads TGTGCCATCACGGACAGGGAGATCGAGACCCAGTACTTC. Residues: CAITDREIETQYF.